Detailed here is one TCR beta chain. Its matching antigen is unknown. The data are from a study of post-analysis software for immune sequencing data. Study in general: Secondary progressive, relapsing-remitting and progressive-relapsing multiple sclerosis were among the included disease courses. Study-wide points: A few TRBV segments occurring more often in patients than controls included TRBV5-6, TRBV5-1 and TRBV20-1.

Unique molecular identifiers featured in each of the TCR beta cDNA libraries. In TCRdb, the PCR reads were re-called with MiXCR into one record per CDR3 protein. The sample lists 450,000 to 650,000 distinct CDR3 sequences, roughly 40% occurring once. The CDR3 consists of 14 residues. Trimming shortened V by 4 bases and J by 2 bases, and 13 bases separated the two germline ends. Germline V gene lookup returns CDR1 SGHRS and CDR2 YFSETQ. The chain recombines TRBV5-1 with TRBJ2-7, with D perhaps matching TRBD2 (6 bases). Sequenced input: blood. This TCR was sampled from a girl aged 5 to 17 with multiple sclerosis. CDR3 coding DNA: TGCGCCAGCAGCCCATTCTCGGGAGCCTACGAGCAGTACTTC. Residues: CASSPFSGAYEQYF.